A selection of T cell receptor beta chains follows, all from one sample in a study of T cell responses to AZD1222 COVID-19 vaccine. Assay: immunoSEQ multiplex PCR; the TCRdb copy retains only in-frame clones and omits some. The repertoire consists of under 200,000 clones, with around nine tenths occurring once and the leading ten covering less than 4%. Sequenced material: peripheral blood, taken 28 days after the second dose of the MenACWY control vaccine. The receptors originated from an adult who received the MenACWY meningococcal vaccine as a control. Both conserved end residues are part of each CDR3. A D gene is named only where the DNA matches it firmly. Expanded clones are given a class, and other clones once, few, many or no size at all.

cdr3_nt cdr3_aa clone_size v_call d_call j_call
TGTGCCAGCAGCCAATACGGGGGTGGCGCTGAAGCTTTCTTT CASSQYGGGAEAFF once TRBV3-1/TRBV3-2 - TRBJ1-1
TGCAGCGTCCCTTTGGACGGACTGAACACTGAAGCTTTCTTT CSVPLDGLNTEAFF - TRBV29-1 - TRBJ1-1
TGTGCCAGCTCACCAACCCGATTGGACAGGGGGCTAGAGCAGTACTTC CASSPTRLDRGLEQYF - TRBV18 TRBD1 TRBJ2-7
TGTGCCAGCAGTTTAGCAGTTAATGAAAAACTGTTTTTT CASSLAVNEKLFF - TRBV28 - TRBJ1-4
TGCGCCAGCAGCGAAACCGGGACAGGCGAAAAACTGTTTTTT CASSETGTGEKLFF - TRBV5-1 TRBD1 TRBJ1-4
TGTGCCAGCAGTTTCCCCGGGACAGCTCGTGAGCGCTACACCTTC CASSFPGTARERYTF - TRBV27 TRBD1 TRBJ1-2
TGCGCCAGCAGCTCACAACCGGGACAGGGAAGCACCGGGGAGCTGTTTTTT CASSSQPGQGSTGELFF - TRBV5-1 TRBD1 TRBJ2-2
TGTGCCAGCAGAAACGGACGCTCCTACAATGAGCAGTTCTTC CASRNGRSYNEQFF - TRBV14 - TRBJ2-1
TGCGCCAGCAGCCAAGATATAGCGGTCACCTACAATGAGCAGTTCTTC CASSQDIAVTYNEQFF - TRBV4-1 - TRBJ2-1
TGTGCCAGCAGTGAAGCGGGGGCTAGCACAGATACGCAGTATTTT CASSEAGASTDTQYF - TRBV6-1 - TRBJ2-3
TGCGCCAGCAGCCAAGACTCTGGGACTAGCAGGTACGAGCAGTACTTC CASSQDSGTSRYEQYF - TRBV4-3 TRBD2 TRBJ2-7
TGTGCCAGCGGAGCGGGAACAAACATTCAGTACTTC CASGAGTNIQYF - TRBV6-5 TRBD2 TRBJ2-4
TGTGCCAGCACCCAGTCGGGGGCCGGGGAGCTGTTTTTT CASTQSGAGELFF - TRBV25-1 - TRBJ2-2
TGTGCCAGTAGTATAGACAGGGAGTCACCCCTCCACTTT CASSIDRESPLHF - TRBV19 - TRBJ1-6
TGTGCCAGCACCCTCTGGCGGGGCTCCTACGAGCAGTACTTC CASTLWRGSYEQYF once TRBV28 - TRBJ2-7
TGTGCCAGCAGCTCAGGGGGGCTGGGCAGCAATCAGCCCCAGCATTTT CASSSGGLGSNQPQHF - TRBV7-2 TRBD1 TRBJ1-5
TGTGCCAGCAGTGAATCTTTTCCGGGACAGGGGCCCAATGAGCAGTTCTTC CASSESFPGQGPNEQFF - TRBV25-1 TRBD1 TRBJ2-1
TGTGCCAGCAGCTCCCGGGACAGCTTTCGTAGAAACTATGGCTACACCTTC CASSSRDSFRRNYGYTF - TRBV5-6 TRBD1 TRBJ1-2
TGTGCCAGCAGCGCGGTGGGGGGCCACACACACAATGAGCAGTTCTTC CASSAVGGHTHNEQFF - TRBV28 - TRBJ2-1
TGCGCCAGCAGCCAAGATTGGGGACAGGTCTATGGCTACACCTTC CASSQDWGQVYGYTF - TRBV4-3 TRBD1 TRBJ1-2
TGTGCCATCCGCGGGGACAGGGGCTCCTACGAGCAGTACTTC CAIRGDRGSYEQYF - TRBV2 TRBD1 TRBJ2-7
TGTGCCTGGACCCGACAGGGAAGGGATGAAAAACTGTTTTTT CAWTRQGRDEKLFF - TRBV30 TRBD1 TRBJ1-4
TGTGCCAGCTCACCACTCCAGGGGGCCTATGGCTACACCTTC CASSPLQGAYGYTF - TRBV18 TRBD1 TRBJ1-2